The 17 T cell receptor beta chains below all came from one sample that was sequenced in a study of cytomegalovirus exposure and HLA in healthy donors. The study ran its PCR with 60 Vbeta and 13 Jbeta primers. Generated by immunoSEQ multiplex PCR, the TCRdb table keeps only in-frame clones and is missing some. The table counts some 110,000 clones; approximately 1% lies in the top ten. Material: PBMCs. The receptors shown here come from a man in his late teens or twenties in good health and CMV-seronegative.

The genes are TRBV6-1 and TRBJ1-5; maybe TRBD1 (5 bases). V lost 4 bases, J lost 4 bases, and 23 bases lay in between. Germline V CDR1 and CDR2: MNHNS, SASEGT. This CDR3 is 18 amino acids long. The CDR3 DNA reads as TGTGCCAGCAGTGGACAAACACGGGTTTGGAACAGGAATCAGCCCCAGCATTTT. Protein sequence: CASSGQTRVWNRNQPQHF.

This chain connects TRBV13 to TRBJ2-7; D call uncertain. From germline, CDR1 is PRHDT and CDR2 FYEKMQ (reference sequence). V lost 2 bases to trimming and J lost 2 bases, with 10 bases between them. There are 14 residues in the CDR3. This chain's CDR3 is CASSLRTVTYEQYF. CDR3 DNA: TGTGCCAGCAGCTTAAGAACAGTTACCTACGAGCAGTACTTC.

V and J are TRBV2 and TRBJ2-2, with a possible D match to TRBD2 (5 bases). In germline, CDR1 is SNHLY, CDR2 FYNNEI. This CDR3 is built from 16 residues. Trimming pared 0 bases from V and 4 bases from J, leaving 12 bases between. The CDR3 DNA is TGTGCCAGCAGTGAAGCAGAGGGTGTGAGCACCGGGGAGCTGTTTTTT. Translating it yields CASSEAEGVSTGELFF.

The chain links TRBV19 to TRBJ2-6; D is perhaps TRBD1 (5 bases). The CDR3 has 15 amino acids. Trimming pared 6 bases from V and 2 bases from J, leaving 11 bases between. CDR1 is LNHDA and CDR2 is SQIVND in the germline V gene (reference sequence). CDR3 coding DNA: TGTGCCAGTAGCCCAGGGTTTACTGGGGCCAACGTCCTGACTTTC. Translated: CASSPGFTGANVLTF. The whole variable domain, filled in from reference TRBV19 and TRBJ2-6, reads DGGITQSPKYLFRKEGQNVTLSCEQNLNHDAMYWYRQDPGQGLRLIYYSQIVNDFQKGDIAEGYSVSREKKESFPLTVTSAQKNPTAFYLCASSPGFTGANVLTFGAGSRLTVL.

The gene calls are TRBV25-1 and TRBJ2-7, with D possibly being TRBD2 (7 bases). The ends were cut back, 1 base at V and 3 bases at J, with 13 bases in the middle. Per the germline V gene, CDR1 is MGHDK and CDR2 is SYGVNS. This CDR3 has 15 amino acids. CDR3 sequence: CASSESGGGSYEQYF. Written as DNA, the CDR3 is TGTGCCAGCAGTGAATCGGGGGGCGGGAGCTACGAGCAGTACTTC.

V usage is TRBV29-1 and J usage is TRBJ1-2; D not resolved. Trimming shortened V by 2 bases and J by 3 bases, and 16 bases separated the two germline ends. CDR1 and CDR2 (germline): SQVTM, ANQGSEA. The CDR3 consists of 15 residues. The CDR3 spells CSVESSRGIYYGYTF. The CDR3 DNA sequence: TGCAGCGTTGAAAGCTCGAGAGGGATCTACTATGGCTACACCTTC.

This chain connects TRBV5-1 to TRBJ1-1; D ambiguous. Per the germline V gene, CDR1 is SGHRS and CDR2 is YFSETQ. Trimming removed 2 bases at V and 0 bases at J, with 8 bases between. CDR3 size: 14 residues. The CDR3 DNA reads TGCGCCAGCAGCTTAGAGAATATGAACACTGAAGCTTTCTTT. Amino acids: CASSLENMNTEAFF.

This chain links TRBV4-2 with TRBJ2-7; the match to TRBD2 covers 11 bases. Trimming at V came to 6 bases and at J to 0 bases, leaving 4 bases not matched to a gene. The germline V gene encodes CDR1 LGHNA and CDR2 YNFKEQ. The CDR3 is made up of 15 amino acids. Here the CDR3 reads CASRGTSGNSYEQYF. CDR3 coding DNA: TGTGCCAGCAGAGGGACTAGCGGTAACTCCTACGAGCAGTACTTC.

This clone is called medium-sized based on its frequency. The chain couples TRBV6-4 to TRBJ1-1, with a tentative D call TRBD1 (6 bases). The CDR3 loop spans 14 amino acids. V was cut by 3 bases and J by 1 base, with 9 bases left in between. Looked up from germline, CDR1 is MRHNA and CDR2 is SNTAGT. CDR3 DNA: TGTGCCAGCAGTGAAGCAGGGGAGAACACTGAAGCTTTCTTT. As protein: CASSEAGENTEAFF.

The chain joins TRBV9 to TRBJ2-7; 7 bases map to TRBD1. Germline loops: CDR1 SGDLS, CDR2 YYNGEE. Trimming cost V 4 bases and J 6 bases; bases outside gene matches: 13. CDR3 length: 15 amino acids. CDR3: CASSPDQTGLSEQYF. CDR3 nucleotide sequence: TGTGCCAGCAGCCCGGATCAGACAGGGTTAAGCGAGCAGTACTTC.

This sequence joins TRBV28 and TRBJ1-5; D gene unclear. The CDR3 length is 13 residues. Germline CDR1 is MDHEN and CDR2 is SYDVKM. The V end was cut by 4 bases, the J end by 6 bases, with 10 bases between. CDR3 amino acids: CASSSRSGQPQHF. The CDR3 nucleotides are TGTGCCAGCAGTTCAAGGTCGGGTCAGCCCCAGCATTTT.

The rearrangement joins TRBV2 to TRBJ1-3; 7 positions match TRBD1. The V gene end was trimmed by 6 bases and the J gene end by 0 bases; junction bases not matched to a gene: 2. CDR1 is SNHLY, CDR2 FYNNEI, per germline. The CDR3 is 14 residues long. Here the CDR3 reads CASSGDSSGNTIYF. The CDR3 DNA reads TGTGCCAGCAGCGGGGACAGCTCTGGAAACACCATATATTTT.

The chain recombines TRBV6-1 with TRBJ1-3; D not certain. Per the germline V gene, CDR1 is MNHNS and CDR2 is SASEGT. The CDR3 has 15 residues. V dropped 6 bases and J dropped 0 bases, with 12 bases sitting between them. CDR3 residues: CASRMDSFSGNTIYF. The CDR3 bases are TGTGCCAGCAGGATGGATAGCTTCTCTGGAAACACCATATATTTT.

This rearrangement joins TRBV29-1 to TRBJ1-2; TRBD1 matches at 9 bases. Germline V gene sequence: CDR1 SQVTM, CDR2 ANQGSEA. J lost 4 bases, V lost 5 bases, and 5 bases had no gene match. The CDR3 is 13 residues long. This CDR3 reads CSVTDRGPYGYTF. In DNA, the CDR3 is TGCAGCGTTACGGACAGGGGTCCCTATGGCTACACCTTC.

The chain carries TRBV6-5 and TRBJ1-2; perhaps TRBD1 as D (5 bases). CDR3 length: 16 residues. The germline V gene encodes CDR1 MNHEY and CDR2 SVGAGI. Trimming stripped 2 bases from V and 0 bases from J, with 13 bases between. In DNA, the CDR3 is TGTGCCAGCAGTTACCTACCCGGGGGAGCTAACTATGGCTACACCTTC. Its protein is CASSYLPGGANYGYTF.

The chain has TRBV19 and TRBJ1-4; TRBD1 agrees at 8 bases. V was clipped by 6 bases and J by 6 bases; unmatched bases: 9. This CDR3 is built from 15 residues. Germline CDR1 reads LNHDA; CDR2 reads SQIVND (reference sequence). CDR3 in amino acids: CASRTRGQGYEKLFF. The CDR3 bases are TGTGCCAGTAGGACCCGAGGACAGGGATATGAAAAACTGTTTTTT.

The rearrangement uses TRBV9 and TRBJ2-3; 7 bases fit TRBD1. CDR1 is SGDLS and CDR2 is YYNGEE in the germline V gene. V shed 3 bases, J shed 2 bases, and the junction held 9 bases outside the gene matches. The CDR3 is made up of 16 amino acids. The CDR3 here is CASSATGQTHTDTQYF. The CDR3 DNA reads as TGTGCCAGCAGCGCGACGGGACAGACCCACACAGATACGCAGTATTTT.